This TCR beta chain was captured by sequencing in a study of blood T cell repertoires in COVID-19 (dated by TCRdb to between 2020 and 2021). In the study overall: Samples from collaborators originated in the United States, Italy and Spain and spanned both the acute and convalescent phases of COVID-19. The prospective study material was composed of cDNA or gDNA derived from T cells, B-cell-depleted T cells, or PBMCs. Subjects who had been exposed to COVID-19, were actively infected with it, or had recovered from it provided the deeply sampled blood TCRbeta repertoires that made up the dataset. The repertoires were released in a freely available public database intended as a resource for research on the immune response to SARS-CoV-2. Samples were obtained from the ongoing ImmuneRACE study (first 160 participants) and from over 1,000 subjects provided by 6 global collaborators. Sample metadata almost always included a de-identified subject ID, COVID-19 status, age in years and sex. Where HLA class I and class II types were available, the types were taken from metadata supplied by the sample provider, not from assay-based typing.

The immunoSEQ Assay, a bias-controlled multiplex PCR, was used to amplify TCRbeta CDR3 regions from genomic DNA. Regarding the original processing steps: The number of nucleated cells in each sample was estimated by amplification of reference gene primers within the assay. Sequence reads were collapsed and filtered to measure the absolute abundance of every unique TCRbeta CDR3 rearrangement. For each sample, productive Simpson clonality was calculated as the square root of Simpson's diversity index across productive rearrangements. What TCRdb holds here is the immuneACCESS table cut down to in-frame rearrangements. Part of the clones is not present; checked against another copy, under half of the missing clones reflect an unresolved V gene, and the others are unexplained. The DNA gave D and trimming, while V, J and clone size come from that table. The table for this sample lists some 120,000 clones; almost 85% of them were counted only once. The top ten clones comprise 7.5% of the sample.

Note on this clone: What this receptor recognizes is not known. Base quality data are lacking; no much larger clone is found one base away.

From its cysteine to its phenylalanine, the CDR3 spans 14 amino acids. The sequence is cut down to CDR3 DNA, 42 bases in frame from base 1. Trimming costs V 5 bases and J 4 bases, and their ends lie 14 bases apart. The CDR1 and CDR2 encoded by the germline V gene are KGHSH and LQKENI. Collaborating institutions collected whole blood in K2EDTA tubes following their own protocols. For TCRbeta analysis, collaborators shipped samples as frozen whole blood, isolated PBMCs, or DNA extracted from either of those sample types. Summary of the overall study and its limitations: Clinical and demographic metadata were provided uncurated, with the amount varying by source and participant.

Here the chain combines TRBV18 and TRBJ1-1; matching of 5 bases hints at TRBD1 as the D gene. Sequenced sample: peripheral blood. This sequence was found in a man between 65 and 85 years old with active or convalescent COVID-19. In nucleotides, the sequence is TGTGCCAGCTCATCCGACGTAAGGGGCACTGAAGCTTTCTTT. The encoded protein is CASSSDVRGTEAFF. The full variable domain, completed from the reference TRBV18 and TRBJ1-1 proteins outside the CDR3, reads NAGVMQNPRHLVRRRGQEARLRCSPMKGHSHVYWYRQLPEEGLKFMVYLQKENIIDESGMPKERFSAEFPKEGPSILRIQQVVRGDSAAYFCASSSDVRGTEAFFGQGTRLTVV.